This entry is about one T cell receptor beta chain. Drawn from each donor were 9 to 10 milliliters of peripheral blood. The data were obtained in a study of blood T cells in healthy people across ages. Next came a second PCR, run for about 7 to 12 cycles, which used a sample-barcoded 5' primer along with a J-beta primer mix. One entry per CDR3 protein results from TCRdb running MiXCR on the 5' RACE reads. The sample consists of about 1,600,000 distinct CDR3 sequences, about 40% of them appearing once. V was shortened by 5 bases and J by 7 bases, with 9 bases between the two germline ends. The CDR3 covers 12 residues. Germline V lookup: CDR1 SGHRS, CDR2 YFSETQ.

The TCR was taken from a woman between 18 and 29 years old in good health. The V and J genes are TRBV5-1 and TRBJ2-2, with a weak D call TRBD1 (5 bases). Sequenced: blood. In DNA, the CDR3 is TGCGCCAGCAGAGGGGTTATCGGGGAGCTGTTTTTT. It translates to CASRGVIGELFF.